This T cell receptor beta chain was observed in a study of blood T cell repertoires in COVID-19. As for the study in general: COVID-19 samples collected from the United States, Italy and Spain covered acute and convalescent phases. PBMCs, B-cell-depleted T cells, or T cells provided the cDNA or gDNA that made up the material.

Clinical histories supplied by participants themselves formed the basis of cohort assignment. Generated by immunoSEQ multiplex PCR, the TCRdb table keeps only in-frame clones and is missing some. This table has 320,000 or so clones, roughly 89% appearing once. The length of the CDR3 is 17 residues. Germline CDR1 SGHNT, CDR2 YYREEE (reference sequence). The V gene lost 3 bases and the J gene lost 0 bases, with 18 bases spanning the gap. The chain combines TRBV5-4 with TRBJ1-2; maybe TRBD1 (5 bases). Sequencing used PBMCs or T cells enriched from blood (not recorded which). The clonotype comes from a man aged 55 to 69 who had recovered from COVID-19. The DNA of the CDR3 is TGTGCCAGCAGCTCTTGGGGGGGAGAGGGAGCTAACTATGGCTACACCTTC. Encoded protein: CASSSWGGEGANYGYTF.